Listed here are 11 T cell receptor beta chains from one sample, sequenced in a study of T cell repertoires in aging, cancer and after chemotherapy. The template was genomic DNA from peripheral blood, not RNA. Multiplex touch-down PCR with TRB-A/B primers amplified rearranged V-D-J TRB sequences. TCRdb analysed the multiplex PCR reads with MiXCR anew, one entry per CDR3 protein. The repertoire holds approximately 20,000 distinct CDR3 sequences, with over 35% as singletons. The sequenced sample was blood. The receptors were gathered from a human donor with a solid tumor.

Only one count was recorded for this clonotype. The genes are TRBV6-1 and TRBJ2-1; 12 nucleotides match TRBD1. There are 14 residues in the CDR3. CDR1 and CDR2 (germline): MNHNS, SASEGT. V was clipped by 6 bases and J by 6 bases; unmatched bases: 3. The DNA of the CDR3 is TGTGCCAGCAGCCCGGGACAGGGGGCCAATGAGCAGTTCTTC. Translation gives CASSPGQGANEQFF.

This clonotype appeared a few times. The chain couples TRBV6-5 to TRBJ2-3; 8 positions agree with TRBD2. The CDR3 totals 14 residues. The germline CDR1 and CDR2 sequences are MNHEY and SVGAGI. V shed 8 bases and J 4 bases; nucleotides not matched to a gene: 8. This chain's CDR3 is CASHGGGMSDTQYF. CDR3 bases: TGTGCCAGCCACGGGGGGGGGATGTCAGATACGCAGTATTTT.

CDR3 region: CASSHHRDGREQYF. The CDR3 DNA is TGCGCCAGCAGCCACCACCGGGACGGCCGGGAGCAGTACTTC. The chain is built from TRBV4-3 and TRBJ2-7; D is tentatively TRBD1 or TRBD2 (5 bases each). Germline CDR1 is LGHNA and CDR2 is YSLEER. CDR3 length: 14 amino acids. Trimming shortened V by 3 bases and J by 7 bases, and 16 bases separated the two germline ends.

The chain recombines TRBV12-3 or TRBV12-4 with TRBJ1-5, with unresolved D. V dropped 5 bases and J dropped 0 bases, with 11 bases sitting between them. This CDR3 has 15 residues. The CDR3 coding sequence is TGTGCCAGCAGTAAACAGAGCTATAGCAATCAGCCCCAGCATTTT. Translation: CASSKQSYSNQPQHF.

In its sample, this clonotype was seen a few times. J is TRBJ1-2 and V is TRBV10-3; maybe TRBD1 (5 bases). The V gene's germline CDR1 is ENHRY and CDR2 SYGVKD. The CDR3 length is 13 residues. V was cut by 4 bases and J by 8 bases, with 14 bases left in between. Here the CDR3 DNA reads TGTGCCATCAGTGTGGGGGATGGTAGCGGCTACACCTTC. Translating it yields CAISVGDGSGYTF.

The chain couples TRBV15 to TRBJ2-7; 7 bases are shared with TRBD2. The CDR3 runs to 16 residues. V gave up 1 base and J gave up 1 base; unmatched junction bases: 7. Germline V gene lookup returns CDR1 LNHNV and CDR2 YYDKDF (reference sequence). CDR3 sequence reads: CATSRALAVWSYEQYF. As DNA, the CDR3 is TGTGCCACCAGCAGAGCTCTAGCGGTGTGGTCCTACGAGCAGTACTTC.

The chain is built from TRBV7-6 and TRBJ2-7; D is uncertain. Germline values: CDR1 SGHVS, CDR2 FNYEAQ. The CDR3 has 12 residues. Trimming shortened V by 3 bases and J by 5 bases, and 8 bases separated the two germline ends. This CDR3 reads CASSFPRDEQYF. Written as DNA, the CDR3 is TGTGCCAGCAGCTTTCCACGGGACGAGCAGTACTTC. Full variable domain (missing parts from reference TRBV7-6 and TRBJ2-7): GAGVSQSPRYKVTKRGQDVALRCDPISGHVSLYWYRQALGQGPEFLTYFNYEAQQDKSGLPNDRFSAERPEGSISTLTIQRTEQRDSAMYRCASSFPRDEQYFGPGTRLTVT.

CDR3 protein: CASSQDLGQGVEKLFF. CDR3 DNA: TGCGCCAGCAGCCAAGATCTGGGACAGGGCGTGGAAAAACTGTTTTTT. This rearrangement joins TRBV4-3 to TRBJ1-4; 9 bases are a match to TRBD1. This CDR3 comprises 16 residues. Germline assignment: CDR1 LGHNA and CDR2 YSLEER. The V segment lost 0 bases and the J segment 8 bases; nucleotides outside the gene matches: 7.

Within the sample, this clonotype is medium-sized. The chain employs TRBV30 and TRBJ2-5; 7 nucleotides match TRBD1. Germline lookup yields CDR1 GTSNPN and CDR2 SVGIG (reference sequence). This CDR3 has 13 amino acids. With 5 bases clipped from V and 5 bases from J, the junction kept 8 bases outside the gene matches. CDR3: CAWDRQGRETQYF. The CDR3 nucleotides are TGTGCCTGGGATAGACAGGGCAGGGAGACCCAGTACTTC. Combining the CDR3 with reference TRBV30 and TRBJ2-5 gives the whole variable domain SQTIHQWPATLVQPVGSPLSLECTVEGTSNPNLYWYRQAAGRGLQLLFYSVGIGQISSEVPQNLSASRPQDRQFILSSKKLLLSDSGFYLCAWDRQGRETQYFGPGTRLLVL.

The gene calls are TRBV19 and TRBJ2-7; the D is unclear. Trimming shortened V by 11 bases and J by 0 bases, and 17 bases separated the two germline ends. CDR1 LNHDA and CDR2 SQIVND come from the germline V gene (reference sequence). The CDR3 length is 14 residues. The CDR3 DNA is TGTGCCTGGAGTGTGAGGCTGAGCTCCTACGAGCAGTACTTC. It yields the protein CAWSVRLSSYEQYF.

The CDR3 region has the DNA TGTGCCAGCAGGACCCCAGGGGGATCCACGGGCGGGGAGCTGTTTTTT. Its translation: CASRTPGGSTGGELFF. V and J are TRBV12-3 or TRBV12-4 and TRBJ2-2, with TRBD1 matching over 7 bases. The CDR3 runs to 16 residues. V lost 6 bases and J lost 7; bases outside the gene matches: 14.